What follows are 29 T cell receptor beta chains derived from one specimen sequenced in a study of OX40 agonist ivuxolimab in advanced cancers. Only in-frame clones appear in the TCRdb table, and some are missing; sequencing was by immunoSEQ multiplex PCR. The sample includes under 140,000 clones, around nine tenths seen only once; the top ten take around 0.26%. The sample here was CD4+ or CD8+ T cells sorted from blood, taken in a trial of the OX40 agonist ivuxolimab. The source is an adult with an advanced solid tumor such as melanoma, head and neck, liver or kidney cancer.

The chain joins TRBV27 to TRBJ1-1; weak D call: TRBD1 (6 bases). CDR3 length: 14 amino acids. Germline-derived CDR1 and CDR2 are MNHEY and SMNVEV (reference sequence). Trimming took off 5 bases at V and 5 bases at J, with 15 bases between the two ends. The CDR3 loop reads CASSNRASTTEAFF. In DNA form, the CDR3 reads TGTGCCAGCAGTAACAGGGCGTCGACGACTGAAGCTTTCTTT.

This chain joins TRBV5-4 and TRBJ2-3; 7 bases line up with TRBD1. CDR1 is SGHNT, CDR2 YYREEE, per germline (reference sequence). The CDR3 runs to 16 residues. With 4 bases clipped from V and 4 bases from J, the junction kept 12 bases outside the gene matches. The CDR3 region has the DNA TGTGCCAGCAGCCCCTCCCCAGGGGGTTCCGCAGATACGCAGTATTTT. It translates to CASSPSPGGSADTQYF.

Of note for this clone: Within the sample, other DNA sequences also encode this same CDR3. The chain carries TRBV19 and TRBJ2-2; D ambiguous. This CDR3 contains 11 residues. The V end lost 8 bases, the J end lost 2 bases, and 3 bases lay between the germline ends. Germline-derived CDR1 and CDR2 are LNHDA and SQIVND (reference sequence). This chain's CDR3 is CASRNTGELFF. The DNA for the CDR3 is TGTGCCAGTCGTAACACCGGGGAGCTGTTTTTT.

J is TRBJ2-3 and V is TRBV18; possibly TRBD2 for D (6 bases). This CDR3 spans 17 amino acids. The germline V gene has CDR1 KGHSH and CDR2 LQKENI. V dropped 0 bases and J dropped 4 bases, with 17 bases sitting between them. This CDR3 reads CASSPPAPRLDSDTQYF. DNA for the CDR3: TGTGCCAGCTCACCACCTGCCCCGAGACTAGACTCAGATACGCAGTATTTT.

The chain has TRBV7-2 and TRBJ2-5; D possibly corresponds to TRBD2 (6 bases). Trimming left V 1 base short and J 5 bases short, with 14 bases between. Germline V gives CDR1 SGHTA, CDR2 FQGNSA. CDR3 size: 15 residues. The CDR3 DNA reads as TGTGCCAGCAGCTTAGACCCGGGGGTTAAGGAGACCCAGTACTTC. Its translation: CASSLDPGVKETQYF.

The V and J genes are TRBV4-2 and TRBJ2-7; 9 bases match TRBD1. The ends lost 6 bases at V and 0 bases at J; junction bases unmatched: 3. CDR3 length: 14 amino acids. CDR1 is LGHNA and CDR2 is YNFKEQ in the germline V gene. DNA of the CDR3: TGTGCCAGCAGAAGGGACAGGGTCTCCTACGAGCAGTACTTC. This gives the protein CASRRDRVSYEQYF.

The J gene is TRBJ2-5, the V gene TRBV19; no clear D gene. CDR3 length: 16 amino acids. Trimming took 3 bases from V and 5 from J, leaving 19 bases between them. Germline V gene data show CDR1 as LNHDA and CDR2 as SQIVND (reference sequence). The CDR3 spells CASSMRSSKSFETQYF. CDR3 nucleotides: TGTGCCAGTAGTATGAGGTCGAGTAAGAGTTTCGAGACCCAGTACTTC.

The chain has TRBV30 and TRBJ1-1; D is unresolved. Trimming left V 6 bases short and J 2 bases short, with 16 bases between. Germline V CDR1 and CDR2: GTSNPN, SVGIG (reference sequence). This CDR3 is built from 14 residues. This CDR3 reads CACYRWTHNTEAFF. CDR3 in DNA: TGTGCCTGCTATAGATGGACTCATAACACTGAAGCTTTCTTT.

Remarks on this clone: This CDR3 is also generated by other DNA sequences in the sample. V gene TRBV6-5 combines with J gene TRBJ2-7; tentative D call: TRBD2 (6 bases). The germline CDR1 and CDR2 sequences are MNHEY and SVGAGI. This CDR3 is built from 15 residues. Trimming shortened V by 0 bases and J by 0 bases, and 9 bases separated the two germline ends. In DNA, the CDR3 is TGTGCCAGCAGTTACTCGCGGGACGTCTCCTACGAGCAGTACTTC. It translates to CASSYSRDVSYEQYF.

The V gene is TRBV6-1, the J gene TRBJ1-4; no clear D. This CDR3 is 14 amino acids long. Trimming stripped 4 bases from V and 2 bases from J, with 8 bases between. Germline assignment: CDR1 MNHNS and CDR2 SASEGT. The CDR3 sequence: CASSGSFTNEKLFF. In DNA form, the CDR3 reads TGTGCCAGCAGTGGAAGTTTCACTAATGAAAAACTGTTTTTT.

The CDR3 bases are TGTGCCAGCAGCTCGGGGGGCAGGGGTGCTTTCTTT. Its translation is CASSSGGRGAFF. The chain uses TRBV7-9 and TRBJ1-1; D might be TRBD1 (6 bases). The CDR3 is 12 amino acids. Per the germline V gene, CDR1 is SEHNR and CDR2 is FQNEAQ (reference sequence). The V and J ends lost 4 bases and 11 bases respectively, with 14 bases between them. The full variable domain, with the rest looked up from reference TRBV7-9 and TRBJ1-1, is DTGVSQNPRHKITKRGQNVTFRCDPISEHNRLYWYRQTLGQGPEFLTYFQNEAQLEKSRLLSDRFSAERPKGSFSTLEIQRTEQGDSAMYLCASSSGGRGAFFGQGTRLTVV.

The chain recombines TRBV5-5 with TRBJ1-4; D is unclear. CDR1 SGHKS and CDR2 YYEKEE come from the germline V gene (reference sequence). This CDR3 has 14 amino acids. Trimming pared 3 bases from V and 5 bases from J, leaving 11 bases between. The CDR3 DNA is TGTGCCAGCAGCTGGGAAATGGGGAATGAAAAACTGTTTTTT. Translation: CASSWEMGNEKLFF.

This rearrangement joins TRBV11-2 to TRBJ2-7; 11 bases are shared with TRBD1. This CDR3 region has 15 residues. Germline lookup yields CDR1 SGHAT and CDR2 FQNNGV. V trimming: 5 bases; J trimming: 2 bases; junction bases outside the gene matches: 5. The CDR3 DNA is TGTGCCAGCAGCAAAGGGACAGGGGGAACCTACGAGCAGTACTTC. It translates to CASSKGTGGTYEQYF.

The genes are TRBV6-5 and TRBJ2-3; D is unresolved. CDR1 is MNHEY, CDR2 SVGAGI, per germline. Trimming shortened V by 7 bases and J by 4 bases, and 15 bases separated the two germline ends. The CDR3 spans 14 residues. The CDR3 here is CASTLPGSPDTQYF. CDR3 DNA sequence: TGTGCCAGCACTCTACCCGGGTCCCCAGATACGCAGTATTTT.

The V call is TRBV7-2, the J call TRBJ1-1, with TRBD1 identical over 8 bases. Germline CDR1 and CDR2: SGHTA and FQGNSA. V lost 4 bases, J lost 3 bases, and 7 bases stayed unmatched. The CDR3 is 15 residues long. This CDR3 is CASSSQGAGHTEAFF. The DNA for the CDR3 is TGTGCCAGCAGCTCCCAGGGGGCCGGACACACTGAAGCTTTCTTT.

This clone was seen a few times. The CDR3 sequence is CASSYSRWGADTQYF. In DNA, the CDR3 is TGTGCCAGCAGTTACTCGAGATGGGGAGCAGATACGCAGTATTTT. The chain joins TRBV6-6 to TRBJ2-3, with a tentative D call TRBD2 (5 bases). V was clipped by 0 bases and J by 4 bases, with 11 bases between them. Germline V CDR1 and CDR2: MNHNY, SVGAGI (reference sequence). The CDR3 totals 15 residues.

The V gene is TRBV11-3, the J gene TRBJ2-7, with 9 bases identical to TRBD1. J lost 3 bases, V lost 5 bases, and 11 bases had no gene match. CDR1 and CDR2 from the germline V gene are SGHNT and YENEEA. This CDR3 is 16 amino acids long. DNA for the CDR3: TGTGCCAGCAGCCCTAGCTACGGGACAGGGATCTACGAGCAGTACTTC. This encodes CASSPSYGTGIYEQYF.

This sequence joins TRBV9 and TRBJ1-1, with TRBD1 matching 7 bases. Trimming at V came to 0 bases and at J to 7 bases, leaving 9 bases not matched to a gene. Germline CDR1 is SGDLS and CDR2 is YYNGEE. This CDR3 region has 15 residues. The CDR3 region is CASSVVPQGGSEAFF. As DNA, the CDR3 is TGTGCCAGCAGCGTAGTGCCCCAAGGGGGCAGTGAAGCTTTCTTT.

CDR3 sequence: CASSLGGQGFEQYF. The CDR3 DNA reads as TGTGCCAGCAGCTTAGGGGGACAGGGATTCGAGCAGTACTTC. The chain recombines TRBV11-2 with TRBJ2-7, with TRBD1 matching over 9 bases. Trimming at V came to 1 base and at J to 6 bases, leaving 4 bases not matched to a gene. The CDR3 has 14 amino acids. Germline assignment: CDR1 SGHAT and CDR2 FQNNGV.

The chain carries TRBV7-8 and TRBJ1-2; no firm D call. This CDR3 contains 14 residues. Germline-derived CDR1 and CDR2 are SGHVS and FQNEAQ. V was clipped by 0 bases and J by 4 bases, with 9 bases between them. The DNA of the CDR3 is TGTGCCAGCAGCTTAGCCGACACTTTCTATGGCTACACCTTC. The encoded protein is CASSLADTFYGYTF.

The chain carries TRBV13 and TRBJ2-5, with D possibly being TRBD2 (5 bases). Between the trimmed V and J ends, which lost 5 bases and 9 bases, there was a span of 16 bases. CDR3 length equals 13 residues. CDR1 PRHDT and CDR2 FYEKMQ come from the germline V gene (reference sequence). The CDR3 DNA follows: TGTGCCAGCAGCGTTGGACTCTTCGAGGCCCAGTACTTC. This codes for CASSVGLFEAQYF.

This chain uses TRBV4-1 with TRBJ2-2; 8 bases align to TRBD2. The CDR3 contains 16 residues. Germline trimming cut 0 bases from V and 5 bases from J; bases unmatched to any gene: 5. Germline V gene data show CDR1 as MGHRA and CDR2 as YSYEKL. The CDR3 bases are TGCGCCAGCAGCCAAGACGGCAGCGGGAGAACCGGGGAGCTGTTTTTT. It translates to CASSQDGSGRTGELFF.

The V gene is TRBV5-1, the J gene TRBJ2-2, with 8 bases aligning to TRBD1. The CDR3 runs 17 residues. Germline CDR1 reads SGHRS; CDR2 reads YFSETQ. V was clipped by 0 bases and J by 0 bases; unmatched bases: 4. The CDR3 loop reads CASSLATGGANTGELFF. The CDR3 DNA follows: TGCGCCAGCAGCTTGGCCACAGGGGGAGCGAACACCGGGGAGCTGTTTTTT.

This chain links TRBV6-5 with TRBJ1-5; D is unclear. The V end lost 5 bases, the J end lost 8 bases, and 7 bases lay between the germline ends. The germline V gene has CDR1 MNHEY and CDR2 SVGAGI. The CDR3 extends over 11 amino acids. The CDR3 region has the DNA TGTGCCAGCAGTAACGGGGAGCCCCAGCATTTT. Its translation: CASSNGEPQHF.

The chain uses TRBV4-3 and TRBJ1-1; D gene uncertain. Germline-derived CDR1 and CDR2 are LGHNA and YSLEER. Trimming removed 3 bases at V and 4 bases at J, with 12 bases between. CDR3 length: 14 residues. CDR3 nucleotides: TGCGCCAGCAGCCAGGCTCAGAGCCCCACTGAAGCTTTCTTT. Its protein is CASSQAQSPTEAFF.

The J gene is TRBJ2-5, the V gene TRBV18; D is unresolved. The J call may not be correct, given that the DNA end is closer to TRBJ2-7. There are 11 residues in the CDR3. Germline assignment: CDR1 KGHSH and CDR2 LQKENI. CDR3 loop: CASSQNYEQYF. The CDR3 coding sequence is TGTGCCAGCTCACAGAACTACGAGCAGTACTTC.

The V call is TRBV5-1, the J call TRBJ2-5; 7 bases are a match to TRBD1. Germline trimming cut 0 bases from V and 1 base from J; bases unmatched to any gene: 6. Per the germline V gene, CDR1 is SGHRS and CDR2 is YFSETQ. The CDR3 totals 16 residues. The CDR3 loop reads CASSLGITGAQETQYF. CDR3 nucleotide sequence: TGCGCCAGCAGCTTGGGGATTACAGGGGCCCAAGAGACCCAGTACTTC.

This chain links TRBV30 with TRBJ1-1; 7 bases are shared with TRBD1. Germline CDR1 GTSNPN, CDR2 SVGIG (reference sequence). The CDR3 totals 14 residues. V gave up 5 bases and J gave up 0 bases; unmatched junction bases: 6. The CDR3 DNA follows: TGTGCCTGGGAAACGGGACAGCTGAACACTGAAGCTTTCTTT. Its translation: CAWETGQLNTEAFF. Filled out from reference TRBV30 and TRBJ1-1, the complete variable domain reads SQTIHQWPATLVQPVGSPLSLECTVEGTSNPNLYWYRQAAGRGLQLLFYSVGIGQISSEVPQNLSASRPQDRQFILSSKKLLLSDSGFYLCAWETGQLNTEAFFGQGTRLTVV.

J is TRBJ2-2 and V is TRBV5-1; 12 positions agree with TRBD2. With V trimmed by 3 bases and J by 5 bases, 5 bases remained unmatched. CDR3 size: 16 residues. The germline V gene has CDR1 SGHRS and CDR2 YFSETQ. CDR3: CASSSAGTSGTGELFF. Here the CDR3 DNA reads TGCGCCAGCAGCTCTGCTGGGACTAGCGGGACCGGGGAGCTGTTTTTT.